This T cell receptor (beta chain) was sequenced for a study of neurological immune-mediated disorders. The study, taken as a whole, reports: CDR3 amino acid sequences found in expanded clones were never shared across subjects, suggesting private repertoires in all groups.

Synthesis of cDNA was carried out by template-switch 5'RACE. The reaction used 10-nucleotide random UMIs. MiXCR, applied by TCRdb to the 5' RACE reads, yields one record per CDR3 protein. The table has tens of thousands of distinct CDR3 sequences, 4% to 6% seen once. Comment on this clonotype: Its specificity is unknown.

The CDR3 extends over 14 amino acids. From germline, CDR1 is SNHLY and CDR2 FYNNEI. V gave up 5 bases and J gave up 8 bases; unmatched junction bases: 12. The V and J genes are TRBV2 and TRBJ2-7; the match to TRBD1 covers 7 bases. This TCR derives from a man aged 18 to 35 with multiple sclerosis. Sequenced sample: PBMCs. This chain's CDR3 is CASSSYKDRLKQYF. The CDR3 DNA reads as TGTGCCAGCAGTTCCTACAAGGACAGGTTAAAGCAGTACTTC.